These 25 T cell receptor beta chains were sequenced from one sample in a study of blood T cell repertoires in COVID-19. TCRdb keeps only in-frame clones here, not all; method: immunoSEQ multiplex PCR. Among about 530,000 clones listed, about 88% were seen once. The sample taken for sequencing was peripheral blood. These TCRs come from a woman between 50 and 59 years old with COVID-19, enrolled during active disease.

The chain links TRBV4-1 to TRBJ1-6, with D perhaps TRBD1 (6 bases). The CDR3 runs to 16 residues. Trimming took 4 bases from V and 7 from J, leaving 17 bases between them. Germline loops: CDR1 MGHRA, CDR2 YSYEKL. CDR3 amino acids: CASSLIRRGRNSPLHF. CDR3 nucleotide sequence: TGCGCCAGCAGCCTTATCCGCAGGGGTAGAAATTCACCCCTCCACTTT.

V and J are TRBV7-2 and TRBJ1-2; TRBD1 matches 8 bases. The CDR3 is 16 residues long. V was pared by 4 bases and J by 8 bases, with 15 bases of the junction left unmatched. Germline V CDR1 and CDR2: SGHTA, FQGNSA. In nucleotides, the CDR3 is TGTGCCAGCAGCTCCAACGCCGGACAGGGCCCCCGAGGCTACACCTTC. Translating gives CASSSNAGQGPRGYTF.

The CDR3 region has the DNA TGCAGCGTAGAAAGACTAGCGGGGGGTCAAGAGACCCAGTACTTC. Its protein product is CSVERLAGGQETQYF. The chain has TRBV29-1 and TRBJ2-5; 13 bases are shared with TRBD2. There are 15 residues in the CDR3. Trimming removed 6 bases from V and 2 bases from J; junction bases left unmatched: 6. The germline gives CDR1 SQVTM, CDR2 ANQGSEA.

This clone was observed a single time. CDR3 DNA sequence: TGTGCCAGCATTCGGGACAGGGGGCAGGAAAAACTGTTTTTT. Protein sequence: CASIRDRGQEKLFF. The V call is TRBV2, the J call TRBJ1-4; 12 nucleotides align to TRBD1. The CDR3 has 14 residues. The ends lost 7 bases at V and 8 bases at J; junction bases unmatched: 5. The germline CDR1 and CDR2 sequences are SNHLY and FYNNEI.

The CDR3 DNA is TGCGCCAGCAGCTTGGGTGTGGCCAATTATGGCTACACCTTC. It translates to CASSLGVANYGYTF. The chain has TRBV5-1 and TRBJ1-2; the D is unclear. The CDR3 loop spans 14 amino acids. CDR1 and CDR2 (germline): SGHRS, YFSETQ. With 0 bases removed from V and 5 bases from J, the gap between germline ends came to 11 bases.

The V and J genes are TRBV9 and TRBJ2-3, with 10 nucleotides matching TRBD1. CDR3 length: 15 amino acids. V gave up 4 bases and J gave up 4 bases; unmatched junction bases: 6. Germline V gives CDR1 SGDLS, CDR2 YYNGEE. CDR3 sequence: CASSPSGTGADTQYF. For the CDR3, the DNA is TGTGCCAGCAGCCCCTCCGGGACAGGGGCAGATACGCAGTATTTT. The full variable domain, with the rest looked up from reference TRBV9 and TRBJ2-3, is DSGVTQTPKHLITATGQRVTLRCSPRSGDLSVYWYQQSLDQGLQFLIQYYNGEERAKGNILERFSAQQFPDLHSELNLSSLELGDSALYFCASSPSGTGADTQYFGPGTRLTVL.

The V and J genes are TRBV19 and TRBJ2-3; weak D call: TRBD1 (5 bases). V gave up 5 bases and J gave up 5 bases, with 11 bases separating them. Germline V lookup: CDR1 LNHDA, CDR2 SQIVND (reference sequence). The CDR3 runs 13 residues. The CDR3 is CASSVQGLDTQYF. The CDR3, as DNA: TGTGCCAGTAGTGTCCAGGGTTTAGATACGCAGTATTTT.

The chain couples TRBV6-5 to TRBJ1-6, with D possibly being TRBD1 (5 bases). Germline CDR1 is MNHEY and CDR2 is SVGAGI. CDR3 length: 14 amino acids. The V end lost 3 bases, the J end lost 8 bases, and 11 bases lay between the germline ends. The CDR3 region is CASSYGGVDSPLHF. The DNA of the CDR3 is TGTGCCAGCAGTTATGGGGGGGTAGATTCACCCCTCCACTTT.

In its sample, this clone was seen once. This chain connects TRBV27 to TRBJ2-7; D possibly corresponds to TRBD1 (5 bases). This CDR3 region has 14 residues. The germline CDR1 and CDR2 sequences are MNHEY and SMNVEV (reference sequence). V lost 10 bases and J lost 5, with 21 bases in between. The CDR3 DNA reads as TGTGCCACCCAACAAACCCAGGGTACCCACGAGCAGTACTTC. This gives the protein CATQQTQGTHEQYF.

V and J are TRBV5-1 and TRBJ1-2; D is ambiguous. CDR1 is SGHRS, CDR2 YFSETQ, per germline. The CDR3 sequence is 13 residues long. The V gene lost 5 bases and the J gene lost 5 bases, with 13 bases spanning the gap. The CDR3 DNA reads TGCGCCAGCAGACCCCGACATACTTATGGCTACACCTTC. Residues: CASRPRHTYGYTF.

V is TRBV9 and J is TRBJ1-1; D is perhaps TRBD1 (6 bases). The CDR3 is 14 amino acids. CDR1 SGDLS and CDR2 YYNGEE come from the germline V gene. V lost 0 bases and J lost 3, with 9 bases in between. In DNA, the CDR3 is TGTGCCAGCAGCGTAGTACAGGGAGACACTGAAGCTTTCTTT. Protein product: CASSVVQGDTEAFF.

The chain uses TRBV5-6 and TRBJ2-1; no clear D. The V and J ends lost 1 base and 7 bases respectively, with 6 bases between them. This CDR3 region has 12 residues. Germline V gene lookup returns CDR1 SGHDT and CDR2 YYEEEE. CDR3 coding DNA: TGTGCCAGCAGCTTGTCCAATAATGAGCAGTTCTTC. Its translation is CASSLSNNEQFF.

This chain connects TRBV4-2 to TRBJ2-4; 8 positions agree with TRBD2. This CDR3 has 14 amino acids. Germline-derived CDR1 and CDR2 are LGHNA and YNFKEQ. Germline trimming cut 5 bases from V and 14 bases from J; bases unmatched to any gene: 14. CDR3 in DNA: TGTGCCAGCAGCAACCTAGGGGGTAGCGGGGATAAGTACTTC. It encodes CASSNLGGSGDKYF.

The chain recombines TRBV10-1 with TRBJ1-4; D is possibly TRBD1 (5 bases). The CDR3 loop spans 15 amino acids. With 6 bases removed from V and 8 bases from J, the gap between germline ends came to 19 bases. Germline assignment: CDR1 WNHNN and CDR2 SYGVQD (reference sequence). The CDR3 loop reads CASSSGVAGREKLFF. As DNA, the CDR3 is TGCGCCAGCAGCTCGGGGGTGGCCGGGCGGGAAAAACTGTTTTTT.

V and J are TRBV28 and TRBJ1-1; TRBD1 is a possible D gene (6 bases). This CDR3 comprises 15 residues. Germline values: CDR1 MDHEN, CDR2 SYDVKM. V was clipped by 1 base and J by 7 bases, with 16 bases between them. CDR3 sequence (DNA): TGTGCCAGCAGTTTATCCCTGGGGGGGCTGGGTGAAGCTTTCTTT. It specifies CASSLSLGGLGEAFF.

J is TRBJ2-7 and V is TRBV5-1; 14 bases map to TRBD2. Germline V lookup: CDR1 SGHRS, CDR2 YFSETQ. This CDR3 spans 15 amino acids. J gave up 3 bases and V 4 bases, and 3 bases lay outside the gene matches. As DNA, the CDR3 is TGCGCCAGCAGCCCCGGGACTAGCGGGGGCTACGAGCAGTACTTC. Encoded protein: CASSPGTSGGYEQYF.

The genes are TRBV2 and TRBJ1-2, with 10 bases aligning to TRBD1. This CDR3 has 17 amino acids. The V and J ends lost 6 bases and 3 bases, in that order; junction bases with no gene match: 13. Germline V gene sequence: CDR1 SNHLY, CDR2 FYNNEI. The CDR3 nucleotides are TGTGCCAGCAGACACACCATGGGACAGGGGTTATACTATGGCTACACCTTC. As protein: CASRHTMGQGLYYGYTF.

This chain connects TRBV5-4 to TRBJ1-6; D unclear. CDR1 and CDR2 from the germline V gene are SGHNT and YYREEE (reference sequence). The CDR3 consists of 15 residues. Trimming cost V 2 bases and J 9 bases, with 15 bases left between them. The CDR3 region has the DNA TGTGCCAGCAGCTTACCTAGTTTCTTAGGTTCACCCCTCCACTTT. Translation: CASSLPSFLGSPLHF.

The chain combines TRBV12-3 or TRBV12-4 with TRBJ1-2; D might be TRBD1 (6 bases). Trimming cost V 3 bases and J 9 bases, with 14 bases left between them. This CDR3 has 13 residues. CDR3 DNA sequence: TGTGCCAGCAGTTTTGATCAGGGGATAAGCTACACCTTC. This codes for CASSFDQGISYTF.

This chain connects TRBV27 to TRBJ1-2; 8 bases fit TRBD1. The V and J ends lost 4 bases and 4 bases, in that order; junction bases with no gene match: 11. CDR1 and CDR2 (germline): MNHEY, SMNVEV (reference sequence). CDR3 length: 16 residues. The chain's CDR3 is CASSSGHRGFPYGYTF. The CDR3 DNA reads as TGTGCCAGCAGTTCGGGGCACAGGGGGTTTCCCTATGGCTACACCTTC.

The chain joins TRBV4-1 to TRBJ1-2; no reliable D call. V shed 2 bases and J shed 4 bases, with 11 bases lying between them. The CDR3 is 14 residues long. From germline, CDR1 is MGHRA and CDR2 YSYEKL. The CDR3 nucleotides read TGCGCCAGCAGCCAATTCCAGACACGCTATGGCTACACCTTC. Protein: CASSQFQTRYGYTF.

This sequence joins TRBV4-1 and TRBJ1-2; D gene uncertain. This CDR3 region has 12 residues. The V gene's germline CDR1 is MGHRA and CDR2 YSYEKL. With 4 bases removed from V and 10 bases from J, the gap between germline ends came to 13 bases. CDR3 region: CASSRERASYTF. As DNA, the CDR3 is TGCGCCAGCAGCCGAGAGCGAGCCTCCTACACCTTC.

The rearrangement joins TRBV25-1 to TRBJ2-1, with D unresolved. The V gene lost 5 bases and the J gene lost 10 bases, with 12 bases spanning the gap. The CDR3 contains 12 residues. Germline CDR1 and CDR2: MGHDK and SYGVNS. The CDR3 region has the DNA TGTGCCAGCAGTCTCCGCGGCCACGAGCAGTTCTTC. Translating it yields CASSLRGHEQFF.

V is TRBV19 and J is TRBJ1-1; perhaps TRBD1 as D (5 bases). The CDR3 is made up of 14 amino acids. In germline, CDR1 is LNHDA, CDR2 SQIVND (reference sequence). The ends were cut back, 3 bases at V and 2 bases at J, with 10 bases in the middle. The CDR3 region has the DNA TGTGCCAGTAGTATTCCGGGACTTAACACTGAAGCTTTCTTT. This translates into CASSIPGLNTEAFF.

The chain recombines TRBV19 with TRBJ1-2, with D possibly matching TRBD1 (5 bases). The length of the CDR3 is 14 residues. V lost 3 bases and J 4 bases, leaving 12 bases between the germline ends. CDR1 and CDR2 from the germline V gene are LNHDA and SQIVND (reference sequence). CDR3 sequence: CASSMYRGSYGYTF. CDR3 coding DNA: TGTGCCAGTAGTATGTATAGGGGCAGCTATGGCTACACCTTC. The whole variable domain, filled in from reference TRBV19 and TRBJ1-2, reads DGGITQSPKYLFRKEGQNVTLSCEQNLNHDAMYWYRQDPGQGLRLIYYSQIVNDFQKGDIAEGYSVSREKKESFPLTVTSAQKNPTAFYLCASSMYRGSYGYTFGSGTRLTVV.